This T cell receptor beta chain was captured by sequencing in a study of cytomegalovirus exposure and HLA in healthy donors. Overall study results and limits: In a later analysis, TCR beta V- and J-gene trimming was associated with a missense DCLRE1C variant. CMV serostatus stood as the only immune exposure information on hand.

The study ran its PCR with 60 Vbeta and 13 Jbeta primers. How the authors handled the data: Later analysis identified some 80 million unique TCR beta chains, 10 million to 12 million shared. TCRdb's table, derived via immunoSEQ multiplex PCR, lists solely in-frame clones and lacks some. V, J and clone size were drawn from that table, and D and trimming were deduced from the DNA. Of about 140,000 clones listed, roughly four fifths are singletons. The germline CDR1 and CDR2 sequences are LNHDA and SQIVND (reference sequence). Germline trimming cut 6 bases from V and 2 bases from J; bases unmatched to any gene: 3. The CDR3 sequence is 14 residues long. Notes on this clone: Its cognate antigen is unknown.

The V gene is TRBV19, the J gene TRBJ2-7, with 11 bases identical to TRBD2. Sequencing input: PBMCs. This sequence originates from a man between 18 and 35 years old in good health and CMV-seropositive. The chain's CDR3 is CASRMTSGTYEQYF. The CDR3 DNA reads TGTGCCAGTAGGATGACTAGCGGGACCTACGAGCAGTACTTC. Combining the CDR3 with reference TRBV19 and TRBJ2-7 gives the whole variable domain DGGITQSPKYLFRKEGQNVTLSCEQNLNHDAMYWYRQDPGQGLRLIYYSQIVNDFQKGDIAEGYSVSREKKESFPLTVTSAQKNPTAFYLCASRMTSGTYEQYFGPGTRLTVT.